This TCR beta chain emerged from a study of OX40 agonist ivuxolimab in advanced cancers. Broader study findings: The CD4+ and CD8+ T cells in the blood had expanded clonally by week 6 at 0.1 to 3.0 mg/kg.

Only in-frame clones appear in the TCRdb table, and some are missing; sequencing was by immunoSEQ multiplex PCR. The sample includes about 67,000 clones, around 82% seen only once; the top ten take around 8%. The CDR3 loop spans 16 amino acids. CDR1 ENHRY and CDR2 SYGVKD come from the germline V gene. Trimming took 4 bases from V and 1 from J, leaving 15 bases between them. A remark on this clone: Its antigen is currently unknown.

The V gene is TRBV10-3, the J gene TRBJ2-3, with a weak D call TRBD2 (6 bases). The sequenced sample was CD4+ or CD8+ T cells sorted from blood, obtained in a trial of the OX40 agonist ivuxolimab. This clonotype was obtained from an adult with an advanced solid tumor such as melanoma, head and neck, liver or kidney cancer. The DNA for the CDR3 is TGTGCCATCAGTGTTAGACTAGGAGGGGGCACAGATACGCAGTATTTT. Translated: CAISVRLGGGTDTQYF.